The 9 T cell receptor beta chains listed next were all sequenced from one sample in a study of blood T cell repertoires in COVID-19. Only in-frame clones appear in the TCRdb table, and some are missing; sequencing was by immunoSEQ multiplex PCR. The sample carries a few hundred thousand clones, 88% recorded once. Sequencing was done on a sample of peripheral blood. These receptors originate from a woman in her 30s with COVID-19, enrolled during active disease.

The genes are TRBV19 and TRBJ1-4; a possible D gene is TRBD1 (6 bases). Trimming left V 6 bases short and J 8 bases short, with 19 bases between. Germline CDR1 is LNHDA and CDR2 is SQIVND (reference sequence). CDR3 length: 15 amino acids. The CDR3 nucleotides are TGTGCCAGTAGATTTGGGGGGGCCCAGCGGGAAAAACTGTTTTTT. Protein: CASRFGGAQREKLFF.

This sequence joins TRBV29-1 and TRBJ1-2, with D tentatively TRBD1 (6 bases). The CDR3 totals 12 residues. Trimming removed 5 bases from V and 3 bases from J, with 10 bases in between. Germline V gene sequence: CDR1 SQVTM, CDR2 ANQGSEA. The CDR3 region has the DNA TGCAGCGTTTTGAACAGGGACTATGGCTACACCTTC. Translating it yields CSVLNRDYGYTF.

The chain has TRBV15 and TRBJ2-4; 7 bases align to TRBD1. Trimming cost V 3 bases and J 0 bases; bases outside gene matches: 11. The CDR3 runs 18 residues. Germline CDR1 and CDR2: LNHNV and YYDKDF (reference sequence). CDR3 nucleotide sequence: TGTGCCACCAGCAGGGGGTACAGGGGCATCATAGCCAAAAACATTCAGTACTTC. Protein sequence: CATSRGYRGIIAKNIQYF.

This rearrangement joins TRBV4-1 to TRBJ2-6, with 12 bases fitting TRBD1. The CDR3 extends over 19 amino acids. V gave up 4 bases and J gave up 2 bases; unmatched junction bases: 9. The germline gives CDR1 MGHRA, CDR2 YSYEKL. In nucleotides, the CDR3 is TGCGCCAGCAGCCCGGGACAGGGGGCGACCTTTGCTGGGGCCAACGTCCTGACTTTC. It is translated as CASSPGQGATFAGANVLTF.

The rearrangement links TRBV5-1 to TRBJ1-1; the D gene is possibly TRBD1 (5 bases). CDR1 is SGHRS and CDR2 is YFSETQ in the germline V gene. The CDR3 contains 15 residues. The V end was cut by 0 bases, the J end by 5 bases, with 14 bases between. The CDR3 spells CASSLAQGGNTEAFF. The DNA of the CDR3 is TGCGCCAGCAGCTTGGCCCAGGGTGGGAATACTGAAGCTTTCTTT.

CDR3 protein: CASSPIQGINNEQFF. In DNA form, the CDR3 reads TGTGCCAGCAGCCCTATCCAGGGAATAAACAATGAGCAGTTCTTC. The chain recombines TRBV27 with TRBJ2-1; perhaps TRBD1 as D (5 bases). There are 15 residues in the CDR3. Germline-derived CDR1 and CDR2 are MNHEY and SMNVEV (reference sequence). With 6 bases removed from V and 5 bases from J, the gap between germline ends came to 17 bases.

CDR3 nucleotide sequence: TGTGCCAGCAGGATGACAGGGGGCTCCTACGAGCAGTACTTC. Translated: CASRMTGGSYEQYF. The chain has TRBV28 and TRBJ2-7, with 9 bases that match TRBD1. Germline V gene data show CDR1 as MDHEN and CDR2 as SYDVKM. The trim removed 6 bases at V and 0 bases at J, leaving 3 bases unmatched. The CDR3 is 14 residues long.

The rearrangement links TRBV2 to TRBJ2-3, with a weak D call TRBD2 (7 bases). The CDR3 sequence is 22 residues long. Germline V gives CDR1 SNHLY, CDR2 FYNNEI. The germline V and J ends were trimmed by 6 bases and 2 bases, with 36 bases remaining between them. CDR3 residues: CASRRGTRDTEGASGYTDTQYF. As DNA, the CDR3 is TGTGCCAGCAGAAGGGGGACCCGGGACACCGAAGGGGCTAGCGGATACACAGATACGCAGTATTTT.

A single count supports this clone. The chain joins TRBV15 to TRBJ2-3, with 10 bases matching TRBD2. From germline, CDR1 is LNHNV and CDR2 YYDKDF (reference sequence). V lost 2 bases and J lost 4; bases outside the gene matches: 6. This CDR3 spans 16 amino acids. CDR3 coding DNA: TGTGCCACCAGCAGAACGCCTAGCGGGAGATCAGATACGCAGTATTTT. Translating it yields CATSRTPSGRSDTQYF.